What follows are 8 T cell receptor beta chains derived from one specimen sequenced in a study of cytomegalovirus exposure and HLA in healthy donors. PCR was performed using 60 Vbeta and 13 Jbeta primers. Clones were read by immunoSEQ multiplex PCR, and TCRdb kept only the in-frame ones, dropping some. The sample holds under 300,000 clones, roughly four fifths seen once. The sample comprised PBMCs. The receptors here all came from a woman in her fifties or sixties in good health and CMV-seropositive.

The chain carries TRBV18 and TRBJ1-1; TRBD1 is a possible D gene (6 bases). Trimming shortened V by 5 bases and J by 1 base, and 11 bases separated the two germline ends. This CDR3 spans 14 amino acids. Germline V gene data show CDR1 as KGHSH and CDR2 as LQKENI. The CDR3 reads CASSTEQGNTEAFF. The CDR3 nucleotides read TGTGCCAGCTCAACTGAACAGGGGAACACTGAAGCTTTCTTT.

The chain recombines TRBV4-1 with TRBJ1-2; D not certain. Per the germline V gene, CDR1 is MGHRA and CDR2 is YSYEKL. CDR3 size: 12 residues. Trimming removed 3 bases at V and 6 bases at J, with 8 bases between. CDR3 region: CASSHPGDGYTF. As DNA, the CDR3 is TGCGCCAGCAGCCACCCCGGGGATGGCTACACCTTC.

The J gene is TRBJ2-2, the V gene TRBV21-1; the D call of TRBD1 is as the table states it, not checked on the DNA. TRBV21-1 is flagged as a pseudogene. The CDR3 extends over 17 amino acids. CDR3 protein: CASSKAGCQGSSGELFF. The CDR3 DNA reads TGTGCCAGCAGCAAAGCTGGGTGCCAGGGTAGTTCCGGGGAGCTGTTTTTT.

The table lists this clone with a few counts. V usage is TRBV5-4 and J usage is TRBJ2-5; 10 bases map to TRBD2. Per germline, CDR1 SGHNT and CDR2 YYREEE (reference sequence). Germline trimming cut 4 bases from V and 2 bases from J; bases unmatched to any gene: 14. This CDR3 contains 18 residues. The CDR3 DNA sequence: TGTGCCAGCAGCAGGTTGTCTAGCGGGAGTTGGGAACAAGAGACCCAGTACTTC. It yields the protein CASSRLSSGSWEQETQYF.

The rearrangement links TRBV5-4 to TRBJ2-1, with 10 bases that match TRBD2. CDR3 size: 15 residues. The germline CDR1 and CDR2 sequences are SGHNT and YYREEE (reference sequence). Germline trimming cut 3 bases from V and 3 bases from J; bases unmatched to any gene: 3. CDR3 sequence: CASSSSGRVYNEQFF. CDR3 bases: TGTGCCAGCAGCTCGAGCGGGAGGGTCTACAATGAGCAGTTCTTC.

The V call is TRBV29-1, the J call TRBJ1-1, with D uncertain. The germline V gene encodes CDR1 SQVTM and CDR2 ANQGSEA. Trimming left V 5 bases short and J 1 base short, with 11 bases between. This CDR3 has 13 amino acids. The CDR3 nucleotides read TGCAGCGTTAGGCGGCAGTCGAACACTGAAGCTTTCTTT. Its translation: CSVRRQSNTEAFF.

This clone was recorded a few times. The rearrangement joins TRBV7-9 to TRBJ2-2, with TRBD2 matching over 8 bases. Germline CDR1 SEHNR, CDR2 FQNEAQ (reference sequence). V shed 5 bases, J shed 6 bases, and the junction held 8 bases outside the gene matches. The CDR3 length is 15 residues. The CDR3 sequence is CASSQSGSWAGELFF. In DNA, the CDR3 is TGTGCCAGCAGCCAGAGCGGGAGTTGGGCCGGGGAGCTGTTTTTT. The full variable domain, in which reference TRBV7-9 and TRBJ2-2 provide the parts outside the CDR3, is DTGVSQNPRHKITKRGQNVTFRCDPISEHNRLYWYRQTLGQGPEFLTYFQNEAQLEKSRLLSDRFSAERPKGSFSTLEIQRTEQGDSAMYLCASSQSGSWAGELFFGEGSRLTVL.

This clone was found a few times. The rearrangement uses TRBV28 and TRBJ1-2; 8 bases are shared with TRBD1. V lost 6 bases, J lost 5 bases, and 5 bases stayed unmatched. The CDR3 extends over 13 amino acids. CDR1 and CDR2 from the germline V gene are MDHEN and SYDVKM. DNA of the CDR3: TGTGCCAGCAGAACCGGGACAGGATATGGCTACACCTTC. As protein: CASRTGTGYGYTF.